This T cell receptor beta chain derives from a study of Ad26.COV2.S vaccination and SARS-CoV-2 variants. Study-level information: Donor was assigned to the Ad26.COV2.S arm of trial COV1001. Study outcomes and limitations: Total T cell responses may have been underestimated by the TCR breadth and depth analyses. Reported post-vaccination CD8+ and CD4+ T cell responses to spike showed substantial breadth.

The assay was immunoSEQ multiplex PCR, and TCRdb's table has in-frame clones only and misses some. The top ten clones hold 3.6% of a sample with approximately 410,000 clones, around 87% of them seen once. Per germline, CDR1 KGHDR and CDR2 SFDVKD. The CDR3 sequence is 14 residues long. Germline trimming cut 9 bases from V and 4 bases from J; bases unmatched to any gene: 5. Treatment indicated: some 20 received Ad26.COV2.S at low or high dose, single or two shots; roughly five received placebo; per-sample allocation not given. Vaccine and placebo recipients were sampled on day 63 after the first injection. The donor's status was that of an adult aged 18-55 years in Boston. Concerning this clone: Its antigen is currently unknown.

Sequencing was performed on peripheral blood, taken in a trial of Ad26.COV2.S vaccine versus placebo. This chain links TRBV24-1 with TRBJ2-3; TRBD1 matches 11 bases. This receptor was obtained from a person aged 18-65 years who received the Ad26.COV2.S COVID-19 vaccine or a placebo. The CDR3 sequence is CATGDRGVPDTQYF. In DNA form, the CDR3 reads TGTGCCACCGGGGACAGGGGGGTTCCAGATACGCAGTATTTT.